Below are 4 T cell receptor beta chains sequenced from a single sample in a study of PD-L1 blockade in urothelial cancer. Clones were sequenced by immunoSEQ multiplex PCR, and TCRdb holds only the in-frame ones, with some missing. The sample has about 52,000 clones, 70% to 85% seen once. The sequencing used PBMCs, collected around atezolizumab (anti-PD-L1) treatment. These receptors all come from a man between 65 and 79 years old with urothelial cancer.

CDR3 amino acids: CASSLNRRLSGELFF. The DNA for the CDR3 is TGTGCCAGCAGCTTAAACAGGCGACTTTCCGGGGAGCTGTTTTTT. V gene TRBV7-9 combines with J gene TRBJ2-2; possibly TRBD1 for D (5 bases). V was cut by 2 bases and J by 6 bases, with 13 bases left in between. CDR3 length: 15 amino acids. Per the germline V gene, CDR1 is SEHNR and CDR2 is FQNEAQ (reference sequence).

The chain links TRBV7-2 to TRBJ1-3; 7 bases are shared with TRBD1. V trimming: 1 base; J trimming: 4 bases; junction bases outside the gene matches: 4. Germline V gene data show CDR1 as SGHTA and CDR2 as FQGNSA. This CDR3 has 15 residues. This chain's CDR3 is CASSLDRGVGNTIYF. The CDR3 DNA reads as TGTGCCAGCAGCTTAGACAGGGGAGTGGGAAACACCATATATTTT.

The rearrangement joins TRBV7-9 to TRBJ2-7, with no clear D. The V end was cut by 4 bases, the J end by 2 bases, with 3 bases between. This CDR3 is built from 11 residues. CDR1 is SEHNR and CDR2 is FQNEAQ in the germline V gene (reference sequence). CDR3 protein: CASSSAYEQYF. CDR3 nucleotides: TGTGCCAGCAGCTCCGCCTACGAGCAGTACTTC.

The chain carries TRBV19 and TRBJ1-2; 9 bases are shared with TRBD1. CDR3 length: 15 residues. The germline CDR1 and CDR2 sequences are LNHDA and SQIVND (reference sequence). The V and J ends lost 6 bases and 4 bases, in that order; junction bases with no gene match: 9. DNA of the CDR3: TGTGCCAGTAGGGAACAGGGGGCGCGGGGCTATGGCTACACCTTC. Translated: CASREQGARGYGYTF. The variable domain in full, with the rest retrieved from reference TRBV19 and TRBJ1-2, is DGGITQSPKYLFRKEGQNVTLSCEQNLNHDAMYWYRQDPGQGLRLIYYSQIVNDFQKGDIAEGYSVSREKKESFPLTVTSAQKNPTAFYLCASREQGARGYGYTFGSGTRLTVV.